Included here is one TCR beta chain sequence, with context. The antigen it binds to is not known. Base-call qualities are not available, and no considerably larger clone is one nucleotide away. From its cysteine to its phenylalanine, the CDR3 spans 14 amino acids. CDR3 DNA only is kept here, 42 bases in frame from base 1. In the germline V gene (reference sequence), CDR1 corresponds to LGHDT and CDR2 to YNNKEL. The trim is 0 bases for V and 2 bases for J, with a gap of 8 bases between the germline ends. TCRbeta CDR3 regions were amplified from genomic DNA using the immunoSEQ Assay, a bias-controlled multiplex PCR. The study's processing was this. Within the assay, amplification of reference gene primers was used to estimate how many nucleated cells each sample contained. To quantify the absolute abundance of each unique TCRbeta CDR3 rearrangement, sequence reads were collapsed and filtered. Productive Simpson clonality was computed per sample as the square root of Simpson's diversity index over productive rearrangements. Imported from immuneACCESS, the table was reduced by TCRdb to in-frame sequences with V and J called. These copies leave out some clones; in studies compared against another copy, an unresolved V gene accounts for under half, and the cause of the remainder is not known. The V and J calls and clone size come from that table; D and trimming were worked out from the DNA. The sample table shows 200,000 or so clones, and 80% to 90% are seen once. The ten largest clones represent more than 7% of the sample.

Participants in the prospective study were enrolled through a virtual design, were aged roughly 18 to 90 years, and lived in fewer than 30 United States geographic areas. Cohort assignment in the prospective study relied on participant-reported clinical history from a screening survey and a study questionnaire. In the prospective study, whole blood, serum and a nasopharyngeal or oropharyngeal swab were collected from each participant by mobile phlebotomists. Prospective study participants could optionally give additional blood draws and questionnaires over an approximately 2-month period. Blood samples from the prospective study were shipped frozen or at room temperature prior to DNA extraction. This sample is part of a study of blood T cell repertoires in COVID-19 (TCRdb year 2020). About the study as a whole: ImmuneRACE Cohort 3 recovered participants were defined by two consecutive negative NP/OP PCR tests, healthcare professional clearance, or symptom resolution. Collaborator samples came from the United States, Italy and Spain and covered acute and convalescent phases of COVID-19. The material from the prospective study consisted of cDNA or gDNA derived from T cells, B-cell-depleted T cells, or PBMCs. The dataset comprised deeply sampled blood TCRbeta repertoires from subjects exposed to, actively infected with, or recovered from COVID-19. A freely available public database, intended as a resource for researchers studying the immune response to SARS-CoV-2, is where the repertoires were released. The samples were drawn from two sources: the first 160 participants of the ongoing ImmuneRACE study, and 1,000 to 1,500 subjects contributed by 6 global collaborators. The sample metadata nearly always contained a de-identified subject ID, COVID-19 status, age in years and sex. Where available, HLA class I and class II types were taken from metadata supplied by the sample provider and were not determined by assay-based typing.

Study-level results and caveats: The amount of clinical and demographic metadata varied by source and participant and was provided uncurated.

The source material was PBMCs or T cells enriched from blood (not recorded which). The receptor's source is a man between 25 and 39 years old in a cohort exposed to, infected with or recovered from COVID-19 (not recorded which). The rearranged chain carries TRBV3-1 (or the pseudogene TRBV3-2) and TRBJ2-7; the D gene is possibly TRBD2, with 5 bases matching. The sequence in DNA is TGTGCCAGCAGCCAAGAGGAGGCCCCCTACGAGCAGTACTTC. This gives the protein CASSQEEAPYEQYF.